Below are 31 T cell receptor beta chains sequenced from a single sample in a study of blood T cell repertoires in COVID-19. Sequencing was performed with immunoSEQ multiplex PCR; in TCRdb, only in-frame clones are kept and a portion is missing. The table has under 200,000 clones, more than 85% seen once. Sequenced: peripheral blood. These receptor sequences come from a man aged 18 to 35 with acute or convalescent COVID-19.

The rearrangement uses TRBV19 and TRBJ2-1; 8 bases align to TRBD1. Germline lookup yields CDR1 LNHDA and CDR2 SQIVND (reference sequence). This CDR3 has 15 amino acids. V lost 5 bases to trimming and J lost 4 bases; unmatched junction nucleotides: 7. The CDR3 DNA follows: TGTGCCAGTAGTGAGGACAGGGTTGGATACAATGAGCAGTTCTTC. Its protein is CASSEDRVGYNEQFF.

This chain joins TRBV27 and TRBJ1-2; 8 bases are a match to TRBD1. The germline V gene has CDR1 MNHEY and CDR2 SMNVEV (reference sequence). V gave up 6 bases and J gave up 4 bases; unmatched junction bases: 7. The CDR3 is 14 residues long. The CDR3 DNA follows: TGTGCCAGCAGGCCCCGGACAGGGCTCTATGGCTACACCTTC. Residues: CASRPRTGLYGYTF.

The chain joins TRBV7-8 to TRBJ1-4; TRBD1 aligns across 9 bases. The length of the CDR3 is 15 residues. The V segment lost 5 bases and the J segment 4 bases; nucleotides outside the gene matches: 5. Germline CDR1 is SGHVS and CDR2 is FQNEAQ. The DNA of the CDR3 is TGTGCCAGCAGCAGACAGGGGGGAGGTAATGAAAAACTGTTTTTT. Its protein is CASSRQGGGNEKLFF.

The gene calls are TRBV30 and TRBJ1-2; TRBD1 is a possible D gene (5 bases). The V and J ends lost 0 bases and 4 bases respectively, with 9 bases between them. The CDR3 totals 13 residues. CDR1 GTSNPN and CDR2 SVGIG come from the germline V gene (reference sequence). CDR3 bases: TGTGCCTGGAGTGTAGGGGTGGGCTATGGCTACACCTTC. This encodes CAWSVGVGYGYTF.

The chain links TRBV7-3 to TRBJ2-2; D remains unclear. V lost 5 bases, J lost 4 bases, and 8 bases lay in between. Per the germline V gene, CDR1 is SGHTA and CDR2 is FQGTGA. CDR3 length equals 13 residues. The CDR3 is CASSRSGTGELFF. CDR3 DNA sequence: TGTGCCAGCAGCCGCTCGGGCACCGGGGAGCTGTTTTTT.

This clone was detected only a few times. The rearrangement joins TRBV5-5 to TRBJ1-1; D is unresolved. The germline V and J ends were trimmed by 0 bases and 1 base, with 4 bases remaining between them. This CDR3 has 13 residues. Germline CDR1 is SGHKS and CDR2 is YYEKEE (reference sequence). In DNA, the CDR3 is TGTGCCAGCAGCTTGGGGGCGAACACTGAAGCTTTCTTT. It specifies CASSLGANTEAFF.

The chain carries TRBV25-1 and TRBJ2-1, with 8 bases aligning to TRBD1. Germline V gene data show CDR1 as MGHDK and CDR2 as SYGVNS. This CDR3 is 12 amino acids long. V shed 4 bases, J shed 9 bases, and the junction held 2 bases outside the gene matches. The CDR3: CASSAGGGEQFF. CDR3 bases: TGTGCCAGCAGTGCAGGGGGCGGTGAGCAGTTCTTC.

This clone was observed once. The chain recombines TRBV19 with TRBJ1-6, with D maybe TRBD1 (5 bases). Trimming left V 3 bases short and J 6 bases short, with 12 bases between. The CDR3 is 15 amino acids. Germline V CDR1 and CDR2: LNHDA, SQIVND (reference sequence). CDR3 region: CASSMESGRNSPLHF. The CDR3 nucleotides are TGTGCCAGTAGTATGGAGTCAGGGCGTAATTCACCCCTCCACTTT. Full variable domain (remainder filled in from reference TRBV19 and TRBJ1-6): DGGITQSPKYLFRKEGQNVTLSCEQNLNHDAMYWYRQDPGQGLRLIYYSQIVNDFQKGDIAEGYSVSREKKESFPLTVTSAQKNPTAFYLCASSMESGRNSPLHFGNGTRLTVT.

CDR3 amino acids: CASSYSFVDTQYF. CDR3 in DNA: TGTGCCAGCAGTTACTCATTCGTAGATACGCAGTATTTT. The rearrangement uses TRBV6-6 and TRBJ2-3, with D unclear. This CDR3 region has 13 residues. Germline CDR1 and CDR2: MNHNY and SVGAGI (reference sequence). The ends were cut back, 0 bases at V and 5 bases at J, with 6 bases in the middle.

The V call is TRBV7-9, the J call TRBJ1-1, with TRBD1 as a possible D gene (5 bases). CDR1 SEHNR and CDR2 FQNEAQ come from the germline V gene (reference sequence). The CDR3 sequence is 15 residues long. V was pared by 1 base and J by 4 bases, with 13 bases between. The CDR3 DNA reads as TGTGCCAGCAGCTTAGTCGGGGGAGAGGGCACTGAAGCTTTCTTT. Its translation is CASSLVGGEGTEAFF.

This chain links TRBV6-6 with TRBJ2-7; TRBD1 agrees at 12 bases. CDR1 MNHNY and CDR2 SVGAGI come from the germline V gene (reference sequence). This CDR3 has 15 residues. Germline trimming cut 6 bases from V and 4 bases from J; bases unmatched to any gene: 7. The CDR3 DNA is TGTGCCAGCAGCCAGGGACAGGGGGCCTTTTACGAGCAGTACGTC. Translated, it gives CASSQGQGAFYEQYV.

This rearrangement joins TRBV18 to TRBJ1-4; the D gene is possibly TRBD1 (6 bases). This CDR3 has 15 amino acids. From germline, CDR1 is KGHSH and CDR2 LQKENI. V lost 3 bases and J 7 bases, leaving 15 bases between the germline ends. CDR3 amino acids: CASSPLAGVGEKLFF. In nucleotides, the CDR3 is TGTGCCAGCTCACCTCTAGCAGGGGTTGGTGAAAAACTGTTTTTT.

The chain employs TRBV12-3 or TRBV12-4 and TRBJ2-7; D gene unclear. The CDR3 loop spans 13 amino acids. Trimming took 3 bases from V and 6 from J, leaving 12 bases between them. The CDR3 is CASSFGPWVEQYF. The CDR3 DNA follows: TGTGCCAGCAGTTTTGGGCCTTGGGTCGAGCAGTACTTC.

The chain couples TRBV3-1 (or the pseudogene TRBV3-2) to TRBJ1-3; the match to TRBD1 covers 9 bases. CDR1 LGHDT and CDR2 YNNKEL come from the germline V gene (reference sequence). Trimming at V came to 1 base and at J to 2 bases, leaving 9 bases not matched to a gene. The length of the CDR3 is 18 residues. CDR3 residues: CASSQALTGGLTGNTIYF. CDR3 nucleotide sequence: TGTGCCAGCAGCCAAGCGTTAACAGGGGGCCTAACTGGAAACACCATATATTTT.

The chain recombines TRBV25-1 with TRBJ1-2; 9 bases line up with TRBD1. The CDR3 totals 16 residues. The V and J ends lost 3 bases and 3 bases, in that order; junction bases with no gene match: 8. Germline V lookup: CDR1 MGHDK, CDR2 SYGVNS. CDR3 coding DNA: TGTGCCAGCAGTGACGATGTTCGGGACAGGGACTATGGCTACACCTTC. Its protein is CASSDDVRDRDYGYTF.

This chain uses TRBV5-4 with TRBJ2-1; 8 positions match TRBD2. With V trimmed by 2 bases and J by 5 bases, 3 bases remained unmatched. CDR3 length: 14 residues. Germline V gene sequence: CDR1 SGHNT, CDR2 YYREEE (reference sequence). CDR3 in amino acids: CASSLAGADNEQFF. The CDR3 DNA sequence: TGTGCCAGCAGCTTAGCGGGGGCGGACAATGAGCAGTTCTTC.

This chain links TRBV5-1 with TRBJ1-6, with D maybe TRBD1 (6 bases). CDR3 length equals 16 residues. Germline lookup yields CDR1 SGHRS and CDR2 YFSETQ. Trimming removed 0 bases from V and 7 bases from J, with 14 bases in between. CDR3 protein: CASSLVSEGENSPLHF. The CDR3 DNA reads TGCGCCAGCAGCTTGGTTTCTGAGGGGGAAAATTCACCCCTCCACTTT.

The chain uses TRBV5-5 and TRBJ1-6; D is uncertain. This CDR3 is built from 16 residues. Germline lookup yields CDR1 SGHKS and CDR2 YYEKEE (reference sequence). V was cut by 0 bases and J by 7 bases, with 14 bases left in between. CDR3 in DNA: TGTGCCAGCAGCTTGGGGGTCCGAACAGACAATTCACCCCTCCACTTT. Encoded protein: CASSLGVRTDNSPLHF.

This chain connects TRBV11-2 to TRBJ1-3, with 7 bases lining up with TRBD1. V shed 4 bases, J shed 2 bases, and the junction held 14 bases outside the gene matches. The CDR3 runs to 18 residues. The germline CDR1 and CDR2 sequences are SGHAT and FQNNGV. The CDR3 bases are TGTGCCAGCAGCTCAGAAAGGCCGAGCAGGGGGACTGGAAACACCATATATTTT. It yields the protein CASSSERPSRGTGNTIYF.

As to this clone: The sample carries other DNA sequences with the same CDR3. The chain carries TRBV18 and TRBJ1-1; a possible D gene is TRBD1 (5 bases). Trimming shortened V by 3 bases and J by 4 bases, and 12 bases separated the two germline ends. The CDR3 loop spans 14 amino acids. The germline V gene encodes CDR1 KGHSH and CDR2 LQKENI. The CDR3 loop is CASSPPGGGTEAFF. The CDR3 region has the DNA TGTGCCAGCTCACCTCCGGGCGGGGGCACTGAAGCTTTCTTT. The full variable domain, with the rest looked up from reference TRBV18 and TRBJ1-1, is NAGVMQNPRHLVRRRGQEARLRCSPMKGHSHVYWYRQLPEEGLKFMVYLQKENIIDESGMPKERFSAEFPKEGPSILRIQQVVRGDSAAYFCASSPPGGGTEAFFGQGTRLTVV.

The V and J genes are TRBV2 and TRBJ2-7, with 8 nucleotides matching TRBD1. CDR1 and CDR2 from the germline V gene are SNHLY and FYNNEI. V lost 4 bases to trimming and J lost 7 bases; unmatched junction nucleotides: 3. The CDR3 has 12 amino acids. The CDR3 sequence: CASSGQGIEQYF. The CDR3 coding sequence is TGTGCCAGCAGTGGACAGGGGATAGAGCAGTACTTC.

This clone was recorded a few times. This sequence joins TRBV18 and TRBJ1-6; the D is unclear. There are 17 residues in the CDR3. V was clipped by 1 base and J by 0 bases, with 10 bases between them. Germline V gene lookup returns CDR1 KGHSH and CDR2 LQKENI. The CDR3 DNA reads TGTGCCAGCTCACCACAAGACAAAAGCTCCTATAATTCACCCCTCCACTTT. Protein: CASSPQDKSSYNSPLHF.

The chain uses TRBV9 and TRBJ1-3, with D maybe TRBD1 (5 bases). The CDR3 is 16 residues long. Germline V lookup: CDR1 SGDLS, CDR2 YYNGEE. V gave up 2 bases and J gave up 4 bases, with 16 bases separating them. The CDR3 DNA sequence: TGTGCCAGCAGCGTTCGGACGGGGGGAGCCGGAAACACCATATATTTT. Its translation: CASSVRTGGAGNTIYF.

There are a few counts of this clone. The genes are TRBV19 and TRBJ1-5; 7 bases map to TRBD1. The CDR3 extends over 15 amino acids. Trimming removed 5 bases from V and 4 bases from J; junction bases left unmatched: 8. Per the germline V gene, CDR1 is LNHDA and CDR2 is SQIVND (reference sequence). CDR3 protein: CASSSGTVRNQPQHF. DNA of the CDR3: TGTGCCAGTAGTTCTGGGACAGTCAGGAATCAGCCCCAGCATTTT.

DNA for the CDR3: TGTGCCAGCAGCTTAATTTTGAGGCAAGATGAGCAGTTCTTC. Translation: CASSLILRQDEQFF. The V gene is TRBV7-8, the J gene TRBJ2-1; no firm D call. Trimming pared 2 bases from V and 8 bases from J, leaving 13 bases between. This CDR3 has 14 amino acids. Germline V gives CDR1 SGHVS, CDR2 FQNEAQ.

This clone was observed a few times. This rearrangement joins TRBV4-1 to TRBJ1-6, with D possibly being TRBD1 (5 bases). Trimming cost V 6 bases and J 5 bases, with 17 bases left between them. The CDR3 runs to 16 residues. The germline V gene encodes CDR1 MGHRA and CDR2 YSYEKL. As DNA, the CDR3 is TGCGCCAGCAGACAACAGCTCCGGGGGGATAATTCACCCCTCCACTTT. Amino acids: CASRQQLRGDNSPLHF.

The rearrangement uses TRBV19 and TRBJ1-1; no clear D gene. V lost 7 bases to trimming and J lost 0 bases, with 6 bases between them. Germline lookup yields CDR1 LNHDA and CDR2 SQIVND (reference sequence). This CDR3 has 12 amino acids. In nucleotides, the CDR3 is TGTGCCAGTAACACACTGAACACTGAAGCTTTCTTT. Translation gives CASNTLNTEAFF.

The V call is TRBV24-1, the J call TRBJ2-1; 8 bases fit TRBD2. CDR1 and CDR2 (germline): KGHDR, SFDVKD. This CDR3 region has 15 residues. V dropped 9 bases and J dropped 0; count of bases not matched to a gene: 6. The CDR3 nucleotides read TGTGCCACCGGTCAAGCGGGGGTCTCCTACAATGAGCAGTTCTTC. Translation gives CATGQAGVSYNEQFF.

This clone appeared a single time. The rearrangement links TRBV5-4 to TRBJ1-6; D may be TRBD1 (6 bases). With 4 bases removed from V and 4 bases from J, the gap between germline ends came to 18 bases. Per germline, CDR1 SGHNT and CDR2 YYREEE (reference sequence). This CDR3 region has 17 residues. Here the CDR3 reads CASSPSPGQRYNSPLHF. In nucleotides, the CDR3 is TGTGCCAGCAGCCCCAGTCCCGGACAGCGGTATAATTCACCCCTCCACTTT.

This sequence joins TRBV30 and TRBJ2-1, with 7 bases aligning to TRBD1. The length of the CDR3 is 14 residues. Germline CDR1 is GTSNPN and CDR2 is SVGIG (reference sequence). The V segment lost 2 bases and the J segment 1 base; nucleotides outside the gene matches: 2. CDR3 in DNA: TGTGCCTGGAGTCGACAGGGTTCCTACAATGAGCAGTTCTTC. Its translation is CAWSRQGSYNEQFF.

CDR3 region: CASSYGRNGYTF. CDR3 in DNA: TGTGCCAGCAGTTACGGGAGAAATGGCTACACCTTC. The gene calls are TRBV6-2 or TRBV6-3 and TRBJ1-2; D is ambiguous. Deletions cut 2 bases from V and 6 bases from J, with 7 bases between. The germline CDR1 and CDR2 sequences are MNHEY and SVGEGT. This CDR3 is 12 amino acids long.